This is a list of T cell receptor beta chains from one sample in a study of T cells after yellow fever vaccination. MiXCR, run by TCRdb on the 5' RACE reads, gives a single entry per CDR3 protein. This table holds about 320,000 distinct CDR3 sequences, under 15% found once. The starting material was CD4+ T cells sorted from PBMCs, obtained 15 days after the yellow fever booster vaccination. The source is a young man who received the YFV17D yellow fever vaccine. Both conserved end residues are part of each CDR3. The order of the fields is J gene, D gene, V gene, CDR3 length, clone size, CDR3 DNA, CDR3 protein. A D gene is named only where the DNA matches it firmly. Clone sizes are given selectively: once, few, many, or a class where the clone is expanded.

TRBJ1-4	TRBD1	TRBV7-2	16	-	TGTGCCAGCAGCTTAGTTTGGGGGACAGGGAATGAAAAACTGTTTTTT	CASSLVWGTGNEKLFF
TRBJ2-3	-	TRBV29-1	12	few	TGCAGCGTTGAGTACTCCACAGATACGCAGTATTTT	CSVEYSTDTQYF
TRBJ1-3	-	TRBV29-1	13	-	TGCAGCGTTGAACAAGGGCTTGGAAACACCATATATTTT	CSVEQGLGNTIYF
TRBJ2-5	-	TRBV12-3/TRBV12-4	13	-	TGTGCCAGCAGAGGGGGTCGTCACGGGACCCAGTACTTC	CASRGGRHGTQYF
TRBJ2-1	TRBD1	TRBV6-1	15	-	TGTGCCAGCAGTGAAGGAGGGACAGGGTTTAATGAGCAGTTCTTC	CASSEGGTGFNEQFF
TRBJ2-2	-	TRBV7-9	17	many	TGTGCCAGCCGAAATTGGGTCGGGCGTCACAACACCGGGGAGCTGTTTTTT	CASRNWVGRHNTGELFF
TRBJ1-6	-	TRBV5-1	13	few	TGCGCCAGCAGCTCTCCGGGCCCTTCACCCCTCCACTTT	CASSSPGPSPLHF
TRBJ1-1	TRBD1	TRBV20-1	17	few	TGCAGTGCTAGAAGCAGGACAGGGGGCTGGTTGAACACTGAAGCTTTCTTT	CSARSRTGGWLNTEAFF
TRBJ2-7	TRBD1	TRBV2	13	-	TGTGCCAGCAGTGGACAGGGGGCGGGGGAGCAGTACTTC	CASSGQGAGEQYF
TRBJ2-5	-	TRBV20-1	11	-	TGCAGTGCTATTTATCGAGAGACCCAGTACTTC	CSAIYRETQYF
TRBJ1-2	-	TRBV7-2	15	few	TGTGCCAGCAGCCCCGCCCAGACAGCTAACTATGGCTACACCTTC	CASSPAQTANYGYTF